This T cell receptor beta chain was observed in a study of blood T cell repertoires in COVID-19 (TCRdb year 2020). Looking at the study overall: Samples from collaborators originated in the United States, Italy and Spain and spanned both the acute and convalescent phases of COVID-19. The prospective study material was composed of cDNA or gDNA derived from T cells, B-cell-depleted T cells, or PBMCs. The dataset comprised deeply sampled blood TCRbeta repertoires from subjects exposed to, actively infected with, or recovered from COVID-19. The repertoires were released in a freely available public database meant as a resource for research on the immune response to SARS-CoV-2. The samples were drawn from the first 160 participants of the ongoing ImmuneRACE study and from 1,254 subjects provided by 6 global collaborators. Sample metadata almost always included a de-identified subject ID, COVID-19 status, age in years and sex. Where available, HLA class I and class II types were obtained from metadata supplied by the sample provider rather than from assay-based typing. Here is what the overall study found, with its caveats: How much clinical and demographic metadata was included differed by source and by participant, and the metadata was provided uncurated.

As to this clone: Its recognized antigen is unknown. No much larger clone is present one base from it, and per-base qualities are unavailable.

From the cysteine up to the phenylalanine, the CDR3 has a length of 17 residues. The entry retains the CDR3 DNA only, 51 bases that are in frame from base 1. CDR1 and CDR2 are read off the germline V gene as MGHRA and YSYEKL. V is clipped by 6 bases and J by 2 bases, and the sequence between their germline boundaries is 23 bases long. The collaborating institutions used their own protocols to collect whole blood in K2EDTA tubes. For TCRbeta analysis, collaborators shipped samples in one of three forms: frozen whole blood, isolated PBMCs, or DNA extracted from either of those sample types. TCRbeta CDR3 regions were amplified from genomic DNA using the immunoSEQ Assay, a bias-controlled multiplex PCR. The original pipeline was this. Within the assay, amplification of reference gene primers was used to estimate how many nucleated cells each sample contained. To quantify the absolute abundance of each unique TCRbeta CDR3 rearrangement, sequence reads were collapsed and filtered. Productive Simpson clonality was computed per sample as the square root of Simpson's diversity index over productive rearrangements. Sourced from immuneACCESS, this table was stored by TCRdb with only in-frame sequences that have V and J called. A share of the clones is absent; for the studies checked, an unresolved V gene accounts for under half, and the remainder has no known explanation. Clone size and the V and J calls come from that table; the DNA yielded D and trimming. The sample table lists some 200,000 clones, 80% to 85% of them with a count of one. Jointly, the top ten make up roughly 2.3% of the sample.

Sequences were obtained from peripheral blood. The chain couples TRBV4-1 to TRBJ2-7; the D segment could be TRBD1, given 7 matching bases. The clonotype comes from a woman aged 55 to 70 with acute or convalescent COVID-19. The DNA sequence is TGCGCCAGCAGTCTGACACCGGGCGGGACAGCAACCTACGAGCAGTACTTC. This encodes CASSLTPGGTATYEQYF.